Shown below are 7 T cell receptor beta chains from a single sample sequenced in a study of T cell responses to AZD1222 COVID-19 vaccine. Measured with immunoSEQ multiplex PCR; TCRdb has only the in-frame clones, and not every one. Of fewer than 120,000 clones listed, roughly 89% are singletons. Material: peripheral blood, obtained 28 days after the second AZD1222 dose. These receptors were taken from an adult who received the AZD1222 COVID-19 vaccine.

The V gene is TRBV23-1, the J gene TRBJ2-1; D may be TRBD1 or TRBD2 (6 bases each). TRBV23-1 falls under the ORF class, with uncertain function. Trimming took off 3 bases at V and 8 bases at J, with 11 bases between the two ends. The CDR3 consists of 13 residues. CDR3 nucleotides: TGCGCCAGCAGTCAGCTGAGGGGGGATGAGCAGTTCTTC. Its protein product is CASSQLRGDEQFF.

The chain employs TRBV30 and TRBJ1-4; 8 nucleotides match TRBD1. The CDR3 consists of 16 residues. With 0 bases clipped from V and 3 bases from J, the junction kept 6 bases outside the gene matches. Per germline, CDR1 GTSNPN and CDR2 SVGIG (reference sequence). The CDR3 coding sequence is TGTGCCTGGAGTGTACCCCCGACAGGGGCTAATGAAAAACTGTTTTTT. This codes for CAWSVPPTGANEKLFF.

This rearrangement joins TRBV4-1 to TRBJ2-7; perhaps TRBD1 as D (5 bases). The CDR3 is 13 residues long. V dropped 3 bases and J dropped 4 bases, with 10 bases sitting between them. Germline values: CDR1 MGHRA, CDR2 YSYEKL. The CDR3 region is CASSQPTGYEQYF. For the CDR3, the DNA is TGCGCCAGCAGCCAGCCAACAGGTTACGAGCAGTACTTC.

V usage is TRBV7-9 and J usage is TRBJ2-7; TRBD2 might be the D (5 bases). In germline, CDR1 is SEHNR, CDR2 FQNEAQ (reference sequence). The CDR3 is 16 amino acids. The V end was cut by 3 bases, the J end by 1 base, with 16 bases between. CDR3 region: CASSFVPGGGSYEQYF. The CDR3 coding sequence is TGTGCCAGCAGCTTCGTACCCGGAGGCGGTTCCTACGAGCAGTACTTC.

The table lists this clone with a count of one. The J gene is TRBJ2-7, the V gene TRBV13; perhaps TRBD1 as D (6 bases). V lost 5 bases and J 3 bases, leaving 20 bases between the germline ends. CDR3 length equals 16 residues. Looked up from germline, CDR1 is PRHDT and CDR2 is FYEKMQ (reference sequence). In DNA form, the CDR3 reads TGTGCCAGCAGCCGCGGCTTAAACCAACAGGGCTACGAGCAGTACTTC. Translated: CASSRGLNQQGYEQYF.

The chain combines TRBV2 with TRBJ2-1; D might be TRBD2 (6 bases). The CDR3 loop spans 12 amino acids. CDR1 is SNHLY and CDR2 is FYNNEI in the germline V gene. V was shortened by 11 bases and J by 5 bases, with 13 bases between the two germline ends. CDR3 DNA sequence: TGTGCCCTACAGGAGGGCCACAATGAGCAGTTCTTC. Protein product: CALQEGHNEQFF. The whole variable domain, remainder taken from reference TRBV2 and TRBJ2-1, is EPEVTQTPSHQVTQMGQEVILRCVPISNHLYFYWYRQILGQKVEFLVSFYNNEISEKSEIFDDQFSVERPDGSNFTLKIRSTKLEDSAMYFCALQEGHNEQFFGPGTRLTVL.

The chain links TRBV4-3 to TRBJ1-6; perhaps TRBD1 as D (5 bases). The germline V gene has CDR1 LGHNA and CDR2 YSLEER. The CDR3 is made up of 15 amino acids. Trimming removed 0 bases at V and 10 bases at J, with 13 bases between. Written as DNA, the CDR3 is TGCGCCAGCAGCCAAGATCCGTTAGGGGAATCACCCCTCCACTTT. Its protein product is CASSQDPLGESPLHF.